This paragraph covers one TCR beta chain sequence. Its specific antigen is unknown. Base qualities are not at hand, and no much larger clone is one base apart. The CDR3 goes from the cysteine to the phenylalanine over 15 residues. Only the CDR3 DNA stays, 45 bases, in frame from base 1. V trim: 4 bases; J trim: 4 bases; unmatched bases: 5. The germline V gene specifies SGHRS as CDR1 and YFSETQ as CDR2. Receptor libraries were prepared by the immunoSEQ multiplex PCR assay. For the multiplex PCR, a mixture combining 60 forward primers for TCR Vbeta segments and 13 reverse primers for TCR Jbeta segments was used. The CDR3 region of rearranged TCR beta genes was amplified from genomic DNA by a multiplex PCR assay. The amplified TCR beta libraries were sequenced on the Illumina HiSeq System as 87-base-pair reads. As for the authors' bioinformatics: Across the 600 to 700 repertoires, a later analysis counted roughly 77 million unique TCR beta chains, some 11 million of which were shared by at least two donors. Raw reads were error-corrected and collapsed into unique sequences by a nearest-neighbor algorithm in which closely related sequences were merged to remove PCR and sequencing errors. To assign V, D and J gene segments, CDR3 sequences were aligned to IMGT reference sequences. For a sequence to be retained, a match of at least six nucleotides to both a V gene segment and a J gene segment was required. Rearrangements were called productive when the CDR3 lacked stop codons and stayed in frame with V and J; all others were non-productive. Following IMGT convention, CDR3 was defined as the stretch from the second conserved V-encoded cysteine up to the conserved J-encoded phenylalanine. The earlier analysis of 500 to 650 of the donors excluded any sequence lacking an unambiguous match to a single V gene segment. An earlier analysis of roughly 590 of the donors called V segments functional above 56.7% productive rearrangements and segregating when the between-donor standard deviation exceeded 5%. A statistical classification framework was developed to diagnose cytomegalovirus status using the catalog of TCR beta chain sequences. V and J gene assignment, in a later analysis, came from comparing TCR nucleotide sequences with IMGT/GENE-DB human TR gene sequences. The TCRdist pipeline was used in a later analysis to assign CDR3 sequences and most-parsimonious VDJ recombination scenarios. A later analysis defined each TCR beta chain by its CDR3 amino acid sequence plus V-gene family, and excluded reads lacking a unique V-gene family. As a way to deal with suspected cross-contamination and a sequencing artifact, a later analysis dropped hundreds of nucleotide sequences that were highly shared and had low generation probability. In a later analysis, a clonal expansion index for each public chain was calculated from normalized within-repertoire ranks of inferred template counts. Generation probabilities in a later analysis came from a VDJ recombination model fitted to out-of-frame rearrangements, and those results were checked against IGoR. In a later analysis, hypergeometric tests were used to score TCR-TCR, TCR-HLA and TCR-CMV co-occurrence, with a repertoire-size bias correction applied to TCR pairs. To estimate false discovery rates, a later analysis permuted the HLA or CMV assignments 20 times. In a later analysis, co-occurring TCRs were grouped with DBSCAN, and TCRdist sequence similarity was added when clustering was performed within HLA-allele-positive subsets. For co-occurrence clustering, repertoires with fewer than 30,000 or more than 120,000 public chains were excluded, along with roughly 5 repertoires with anomalous nucleotide sharing. Entries here come from immuneACCESS through TCRdb and include only in-frame sequences with V and J called. Some clones fail to appear in such tables; in the studies checked, an unresolved V gene covers under half of the shortfall, and the cause of the remainder is unknown. The D gene and trimming were derived from the DNA, and the V and J assignments and clone size from that table. In all, the sample holds roughly 160,000 clones, and 70% to 80% of those were seen once. The top ten clones comprise about 1.3% of the sample.

The cohort was made up of 666 healthy bone marrow donors. All cohort members were sampled while nominally healthy, although unrecorded immune exposures were likely present. The donor was CMV seronegative and was included in the group of hundreds of seronegative cohort members. A peripheral blood sample was collected from each donor, and TCR beta sequencing was performed on peripheral blood mononuclear cells. Genomic DNA extraction from the blood cell samples was performed with the Qiagen DNeasy Blood Extraction Kit. This entry belongs to a study of cytomegalovirus exposure and HLA in healthy donors (TCRdb year 2017). About the study as a whole: An earlier analysis of some 600 of the donors reported over 250 Gb of sequence data and 117 million unique TCR beta sequences obtained from 150 million to 200 million T cells. A later analysis re-examined previously published TCR beta repertoires from over 500 donors and added high-resolution HLA genotyping to investigate patterns of TCR occurrence. Four to six DR-DQ haplotypes were handled as single units for association and clustering, since linkage in the cohort was strong. Using immunosequencing, the study profiled T cell repertoires from 500 to 800 subjects and related those repertoires to cytomegalovirus serostatus. On average, about 240,000 unique TCR beta nucleotide sequences were sequenced per donor among roughly 430 genotyped donors of the cohort, with roughly a sixth of those sequences being non-productive. Along with the roughly 670-subject first cohort, a separate validation cohort of around 110 different subjects was used. Genome-wide SNP genotypes for about 65% of the roughly 670 donors were used in a later genetic analysis, which treated that subset as a discovery cohort. Donor age, sex, ethnicity and CMV serostatus were compiled alongside the repertoire data. Rather than using new phenotypic data, the later analysis identified candidate immune exposures from TCR beta sequences and from how often those sequences occurred across donors. An earlier analysis of approximately 640 of the donors applied high-throughput TCR beta sequencing to assess whether each TCR beta V gene segment acted as functional or pseudogenic. The number of donors typed differed by locus, with roughly 629-640 for A, B, C, DRB1 and DQB1, 522 for DQA1, 600 to 610 for DPA1, and some 470 for DPB1. The aim of the study was to test whether cataloging public T cell receptors could identify signatures of past pathogen exposure. All discovery cohort repertoires had been generated using a single sequencing platform. Of the roughly 400 genotyped donors, approximately 83% fell in the genetic ancestry cluster associated with self-reported Caucasian donors. An early release covering some 640 HLA-typed donors comprised about 290 gigabases of sequencing data and tens of millions of unique TCR sequences. HLA typing included class I and class II loci at four-digit resolution. The study combined high-throughput TCR immunosequencing, statistical association of individual TCRs with disease status, and machine learning to predict cytomegalovirus infection status. The full study reports these points: Strong co-occurrence of HLA alleles, especially DR and DQ, made assigning TCR associations to individual alleles difficult. A cluster of highly shared sequence variants was judged likely to be a technical artifact of the sequencing pipeline. Most TCR sequences were observed very rarely across donors, whereas some public TCRs were present in many individuals. Correlated functional status among segregating V segments might reflect linkage disequilibrium, but an unknown experimental factor could not be ruled out. Immune exposure information for the cohort was limited to CMV serostatus. A later analysis reported that several top co-occurrence clusters appeared linked to parvovirus B19, influenza, CMV and Epstein-Barr virus. According to a later analysis, TCR association rates differed among HLA loci, with DRB1 alleles showing the most associated TCRs and HLA-C alleles showing the fewest. A total of roughly 160 TCR beta chains were listed by the study as associated with cytomegalovirus. The presence/absence analyses assumed that sequencing depth was roughly uniform across donors, and that assumption may not be true. A further reported finding was that TCR beta sequences accurately predicted the HLA-A and HLA-B alleles for most subjects in the first cohort. V-gene and J-gene trimming of TCR beta chains was associated with a missense DCLRE1C variant in a later genetic analysis, and the association was replicated in an independent cohort. The earlier analysis of 587 of the donors excluded some 15 rarely observed V segments, including chromosome 9 orphons, because counts were too low. Because HLA typing was missing for some donors at each locus, association tests included only the typed subset. Only TCR beta chains were sequenced in this cohort, and the absence of alpha or paired-chain data limited detectable features. A later analysis associated 15,000 to 20,000 TCR beta sequences with specific HLA alleles at a false discovery rate of 0.05. The authors suggested that the approach could potentially be extended to other disease states and immunological phenotypes. Three of the identified cytomegalovirus-associated TCR beta chains were confirmed in vitro to be specific for cytomegalovirus antigens. The 87-base-pair reads could not distinguish some IMGT-functional V segments, including TRBV6-2 and TRBV6-3, so those segments were excluded. Compared with equally common non-associated chains, HLA-associated TCR beta chains in a later analysis were more clonally expanded and had lower generation probabilities. Broadly in line with IMGT annotations, most TCR beta V segments showed up in productive rearrangements about 90% or about 30% of the time in an earlier analysis of 450 to 750 of the donors. In a later genetic analysis, fewer N-insertions in productive TCRs were reported among donors in an Asian-associated ancestry cluster than the approximately 710-donor mean. The classifier was reported to diagnose cytomegalovirus status with high specificity and sensitivity in both the original and validation cohorts. A later analysis found that most CMV-associated TCR beta chains appeared HLA-restricted, with HLA associations seemingly driven largely by CMV exposure.

This chain is built from TRBV5-1 and TRBJ1-1; the central 12 bases match TRBD1. Specimen: PBMCs. The receptor was isolated from a man between 60 and 75 years old in good health and CMV-seronegative. The DNA sequence is TGCGCCAGCAGCGGGGGACAGGGGGCCTTCACTGAAGCTTTCTTT. Its translation reads: CASSGGQGAFTEAFF.